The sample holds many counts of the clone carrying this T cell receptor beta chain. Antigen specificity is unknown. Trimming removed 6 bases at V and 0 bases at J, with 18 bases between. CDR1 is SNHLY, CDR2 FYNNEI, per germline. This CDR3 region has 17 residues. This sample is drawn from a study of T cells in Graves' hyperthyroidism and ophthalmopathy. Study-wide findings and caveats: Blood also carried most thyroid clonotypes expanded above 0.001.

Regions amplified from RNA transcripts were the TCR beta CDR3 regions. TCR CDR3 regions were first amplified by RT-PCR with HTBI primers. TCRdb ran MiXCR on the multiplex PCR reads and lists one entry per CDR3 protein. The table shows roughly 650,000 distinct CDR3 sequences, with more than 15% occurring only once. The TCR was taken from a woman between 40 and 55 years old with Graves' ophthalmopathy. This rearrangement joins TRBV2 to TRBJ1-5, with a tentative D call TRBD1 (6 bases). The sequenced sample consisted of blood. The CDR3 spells CASSHTQDSGSNQPQHF. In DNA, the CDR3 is TGTGCCAGCAGCCACACCCAGGACAGCGGTAGCAATCAGCCCCAGCATTTT.